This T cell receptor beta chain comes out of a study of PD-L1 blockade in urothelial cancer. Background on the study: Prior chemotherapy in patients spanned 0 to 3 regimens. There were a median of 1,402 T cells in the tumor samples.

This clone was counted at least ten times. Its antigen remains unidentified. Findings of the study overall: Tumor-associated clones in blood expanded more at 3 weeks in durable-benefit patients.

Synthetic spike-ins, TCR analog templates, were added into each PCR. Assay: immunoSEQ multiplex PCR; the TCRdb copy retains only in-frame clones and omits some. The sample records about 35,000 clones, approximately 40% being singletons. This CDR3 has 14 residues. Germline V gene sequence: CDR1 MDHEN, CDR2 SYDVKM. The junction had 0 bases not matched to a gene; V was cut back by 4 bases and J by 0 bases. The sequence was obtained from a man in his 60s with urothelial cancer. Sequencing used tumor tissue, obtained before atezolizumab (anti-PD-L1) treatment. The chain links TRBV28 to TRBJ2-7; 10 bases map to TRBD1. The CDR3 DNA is TGTGCCAGCAGTTGGACAGGGGGCTCCTACGAGCAGTACTTC. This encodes CASSWTGGSYEQYF.